This TCR beta chain was sequenced during a study of human T cells and chemical hapten exposure. Study information: Weekly diphenylcyclopropenone doses were given to patients' scalps across the approximately 26-week study. Read at 6 days, the patch tests placed 0.01% DPC on the upper back. Broader study findings: Sensitizing with DPC caused no change in TCRs above 1 in 1000 frequency.

The sample's time point: patch test 1, 2 weeks after DPC sensitization. Regarding treatment: therapeutic diphenylcyclopropenone sensitization with weekly scalp DPC. The starting material, unfractionated whole blood, was used for total RNA extraction. V shed 2 bases and J shed 6 bases, with 21 bases lying between them. This CDR3 is built from 16 residues. Per germline, CDR1 SGHRS and CDR2 YFSETQ. The sample holds many counts of this clonotype. The antigen is undetermined. A single record per CDR3 protein comes from TCRdb applying MiXCR to the RACE reads. The sample lists 80,000 to 100,000 distinct CDR3 sequences, approximately 8% occurring once.

The material sequenced was whole blood, taken in connection with sensitization to the hapten diphenylcyclopropenone (DPC). The sequence was obtained from a woman aged 25 to 39 with alopecia areata. Some clones in this sample may be carry-over from other donors' samples. The J gene is TRBJ2-7, the V gene TRBV5-1; D perhaps matches TRBD1 (5 bases). Here the CDR3 reads CASSFCQGRDLCEQYF. In DNA, the CDR3 is TGCGCCAGCAGCTTTTGTCAGGGCAGGGATCTCTGCGAGCAGTACTTC.